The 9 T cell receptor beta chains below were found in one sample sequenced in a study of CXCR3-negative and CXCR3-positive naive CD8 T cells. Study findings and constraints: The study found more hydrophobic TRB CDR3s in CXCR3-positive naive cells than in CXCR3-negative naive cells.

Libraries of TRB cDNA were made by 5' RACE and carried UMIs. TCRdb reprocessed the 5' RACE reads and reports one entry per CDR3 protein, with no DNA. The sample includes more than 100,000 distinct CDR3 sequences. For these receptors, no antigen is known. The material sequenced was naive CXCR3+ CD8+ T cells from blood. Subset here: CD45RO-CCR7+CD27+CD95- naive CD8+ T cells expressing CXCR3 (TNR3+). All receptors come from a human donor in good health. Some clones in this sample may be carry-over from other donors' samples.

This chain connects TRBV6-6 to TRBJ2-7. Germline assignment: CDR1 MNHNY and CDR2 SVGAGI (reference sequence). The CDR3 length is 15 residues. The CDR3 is CASSYSGRSSYEQYF.

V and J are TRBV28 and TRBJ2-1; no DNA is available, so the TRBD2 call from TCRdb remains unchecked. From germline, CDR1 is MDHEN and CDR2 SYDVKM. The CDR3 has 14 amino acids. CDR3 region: CASSFSSFGNEQFF.

The CDR3 sequence is CASSFRLAGGREQYF. V gene TRBV28 combines with J gene TRBJ2-7; TCRdb designates TRBD2, a call that cannot be tested without DNA. Germline-derived CDR1 and CDR2 are MDHEN and SYDVKM. This CDR3 comprises 15 residues.

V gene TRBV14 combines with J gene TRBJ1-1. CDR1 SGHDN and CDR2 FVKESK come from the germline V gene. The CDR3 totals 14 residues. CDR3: CASSQVTDNTEAFF.

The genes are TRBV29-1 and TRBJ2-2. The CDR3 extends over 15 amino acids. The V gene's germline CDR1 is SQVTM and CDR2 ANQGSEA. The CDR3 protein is CSVADMTTNTGELFF.

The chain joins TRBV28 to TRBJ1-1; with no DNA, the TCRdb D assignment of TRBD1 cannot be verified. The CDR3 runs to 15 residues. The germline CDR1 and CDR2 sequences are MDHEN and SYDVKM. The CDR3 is CASSLPRQGGTEAFF.

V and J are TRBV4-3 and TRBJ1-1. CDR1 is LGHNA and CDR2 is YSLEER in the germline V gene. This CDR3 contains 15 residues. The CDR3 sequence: CASSQDSGTETEAFF.

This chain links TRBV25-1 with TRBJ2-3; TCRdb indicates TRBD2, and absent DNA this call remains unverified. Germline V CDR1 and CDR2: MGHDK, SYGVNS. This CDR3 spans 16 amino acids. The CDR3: CASSEYLAGNTDTQYF.

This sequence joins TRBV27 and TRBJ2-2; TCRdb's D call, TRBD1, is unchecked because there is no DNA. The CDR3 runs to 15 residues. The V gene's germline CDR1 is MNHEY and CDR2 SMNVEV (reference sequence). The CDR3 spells CASSSGTVNTGELFF.